This T cell receptor beta chain originates from a study of tumor-infiltrating lymphocytes in primary liver carcinoma. Each 20-30 mg portion of unsorted bulk tissue served as the source for co-extraction of RNA and DNA. None of the patients had received treatment, and all had chronic HBV infection. This clonotype was detected many times. Constant-region priming of 500 ng total RNA yielded TCR beta cDNA. Three nested multiplex PCR rounds of slightly modified ARM-PCR generated TCR beta libraries. In TCRdb, the multiplex PCR reads were re-called with MiXCR into one record per CDR3 protein. The sample carries under 25,000 distinct CDR3 sequences, roughly 80% recorded once. The sequencing sample was made of liver tumor tissue from sampling region 5. Subset defined: tumor region T5, tumor centre. The source of this sequence is a woman aged 25 to 39 with primary liver carcinoma and hepatitis B virus infection.

This CDR3 reads CASSSLTSGNTGELFF. The CDR3 nucleotides are TGTGCCAGCAGCTCCCTGACTAGCGGTAACACCGGGGAGCTGTTTTTT. This chain joins TRBV7-4 and TRBJ2-2, with 9 bases lining up with TRBD2. The CDR3 runs 16 residues. The junction had 5 bases not matched to a gene; V was cut back by 4 bases and J by 2 bases. The germline gives CDR1 SGHVT, CDR2 SQSDAQ.